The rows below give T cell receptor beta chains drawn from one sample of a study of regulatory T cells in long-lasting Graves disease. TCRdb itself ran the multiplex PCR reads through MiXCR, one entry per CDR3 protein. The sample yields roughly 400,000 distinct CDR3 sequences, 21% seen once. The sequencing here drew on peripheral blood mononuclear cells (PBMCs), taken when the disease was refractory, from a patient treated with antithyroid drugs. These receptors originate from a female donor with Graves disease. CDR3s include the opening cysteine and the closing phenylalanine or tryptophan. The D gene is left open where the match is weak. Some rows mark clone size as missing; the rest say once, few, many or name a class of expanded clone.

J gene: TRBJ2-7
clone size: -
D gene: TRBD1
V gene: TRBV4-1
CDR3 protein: CASSLGQGIEEQYF
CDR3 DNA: TGCGCCAGCAGCCTGGGACAGGGGATTGAAGAGCAGTACTTC

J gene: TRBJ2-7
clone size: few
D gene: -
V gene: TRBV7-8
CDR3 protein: CASSLRAPGVHEQYF
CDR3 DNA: TGTGCCAGCAGCTTGAGGGCGCCGGGGGTCCACGAGCAGTACTTC

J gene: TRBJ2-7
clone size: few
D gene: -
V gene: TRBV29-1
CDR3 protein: CSVGSMRSYEQYF
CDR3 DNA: TGCAGCGTTGGCAGTATGAGGTCCTACGAGCAGTACTTC

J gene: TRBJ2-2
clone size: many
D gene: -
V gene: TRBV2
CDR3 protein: CASSGVHTGELFF
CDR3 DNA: TGTGCCAGCAGTGGAGTCCACACCGGGGAGCTGTTTTTT

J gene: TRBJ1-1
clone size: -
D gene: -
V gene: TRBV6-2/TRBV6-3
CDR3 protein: CASHPAINTEAFF
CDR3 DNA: TGTGCCAGCCACCCAGCTATTAACACTGAAGCTTTCTTT

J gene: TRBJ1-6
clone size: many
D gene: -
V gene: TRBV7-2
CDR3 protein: CASSLALEKSPLHF
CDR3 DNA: TGTGCCAGCAGCTTAGCGTTGGAAAAATCACCCCTCCACTTT

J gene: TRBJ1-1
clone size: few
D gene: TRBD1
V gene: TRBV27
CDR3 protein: CASSRGPTGLGTEAFF
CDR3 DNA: TGTGCCAGCAGTAGGGGGCCGACAGGGCTGGGCACTGAAGCTTTCTTT

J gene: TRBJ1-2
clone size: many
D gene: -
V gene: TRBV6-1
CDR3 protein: CASTPNGGGTNYGYTF
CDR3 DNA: TGTGCCAGCACTCCCAACGGGGGAGGAACAAACTATGGCTACACCTTC

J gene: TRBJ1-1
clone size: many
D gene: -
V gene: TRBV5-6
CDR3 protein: CASSSQVTEAFF
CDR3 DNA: TGTGCCAGCAGTTCCCAGGTTACTGAAGCTTTCTTT

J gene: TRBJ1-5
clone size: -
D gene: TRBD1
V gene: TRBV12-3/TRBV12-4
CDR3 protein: CASSKTGEPQHF
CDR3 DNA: TGTGCCAGCAGCAAAACAGGGGAGCCCCAGCATTTT

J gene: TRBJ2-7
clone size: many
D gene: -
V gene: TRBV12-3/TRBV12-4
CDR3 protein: CASSSSEKYEQYF
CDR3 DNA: TGTGCCAGCAGTTCAAGCGAGAAGTACGAGCAGTACTTC

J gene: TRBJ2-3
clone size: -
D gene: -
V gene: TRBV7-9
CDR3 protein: CASSFLLDTQYF
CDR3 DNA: TGTGCCAGCAGCTTCTTGTTGGATACGCAGTATTTT

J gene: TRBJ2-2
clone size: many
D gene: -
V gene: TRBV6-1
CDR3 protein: CASSEKAANTGELFF
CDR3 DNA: TGTGCCAGCAGTGAAAAGGCCGCGAACACCGGGGAGCTGTTTTTT

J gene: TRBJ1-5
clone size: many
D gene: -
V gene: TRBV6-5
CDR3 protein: CASSYDADQPQHF
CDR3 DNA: TGTGCCAGCAGTTACGACGCCGATCAGCCCCAGCATTTT

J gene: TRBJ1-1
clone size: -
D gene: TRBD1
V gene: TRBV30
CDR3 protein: CAWSLPEGQGTFF
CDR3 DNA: TGTGCCTGGAGCCTCCCGGAGGGACAGGGGACTTTCTTT

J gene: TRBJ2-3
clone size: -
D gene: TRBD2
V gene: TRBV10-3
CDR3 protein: CAISSVEGGRQSDTQYF
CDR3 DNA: TGTGCCATCAGTTCCGTCGAGGGAGGGAGACAGTCAGATACGCAGTATTTT

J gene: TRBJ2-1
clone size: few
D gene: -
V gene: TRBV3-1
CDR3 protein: CASSHNYHNEQFF
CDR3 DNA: TGTGCCAGCAGCCACAACTATCACAATGAGCAGTTCTTC

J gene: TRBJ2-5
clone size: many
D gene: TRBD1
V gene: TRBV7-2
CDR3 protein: CASSLGDRGWETQYF
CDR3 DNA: TGTGCCAGCAGCTTAGGGGACAGGGGTTGGGAGACCCAGTACTTC

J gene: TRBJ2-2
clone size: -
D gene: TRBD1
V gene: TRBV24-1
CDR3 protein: CATGGQGSTGELFF
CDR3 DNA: TGTGCCACCGGGGGACAGGGGAGCACCGGGGAGCTGTTTTTT

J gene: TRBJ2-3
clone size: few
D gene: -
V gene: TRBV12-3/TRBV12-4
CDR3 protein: CASSSLPTDTQYF
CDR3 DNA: TGTGCCAGCAGTTCACTACCCACAGATACGCAGTATTTT

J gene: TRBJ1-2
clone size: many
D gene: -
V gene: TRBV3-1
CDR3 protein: CASSQDFQGVTF
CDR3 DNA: TGTGCCAGCAGCCAAGATTTCCAGGGAGTTACCTTC

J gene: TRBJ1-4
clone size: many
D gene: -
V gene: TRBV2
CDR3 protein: CASSGVLDSTNEKLFF
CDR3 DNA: TGTGCCAGCAGTGGGGTCCTGGACTCAACTAATGAAAAACTGTTTTTT

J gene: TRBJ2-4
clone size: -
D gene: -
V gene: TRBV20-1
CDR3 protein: CSAGGATGSIQYF
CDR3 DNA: TGCAGTGCTGGGGGGGCCACAGGGAGCATTCAGTACTTC

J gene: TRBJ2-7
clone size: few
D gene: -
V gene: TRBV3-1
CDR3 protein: CASSLGNLYEQYF
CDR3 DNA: TGTGCCAGCAGCCTTGGGAACCTTTACGAGCAGTACTTC

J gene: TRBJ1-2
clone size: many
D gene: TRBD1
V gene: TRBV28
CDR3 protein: CASRRTGLNYGYTF
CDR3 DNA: TGTGCCAGCAGGAGGACAGGTCTAAACTATGGCTACACCTTC

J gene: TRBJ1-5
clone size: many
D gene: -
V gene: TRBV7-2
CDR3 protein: CASSLDRDQPQHF
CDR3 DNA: TGTGCCAGCAGCTTAGACAGGGATCAGCCCCAGCATTTT

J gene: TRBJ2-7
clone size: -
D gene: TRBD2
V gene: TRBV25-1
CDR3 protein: CASSGVGREQYEQYF
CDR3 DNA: TGTGCCAGCAGTGGGGTTGGGCGGGAGCAGTACGAGCAGTACTTC

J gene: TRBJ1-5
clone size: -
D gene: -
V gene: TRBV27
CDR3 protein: CASSSWDGRMGQPQHF
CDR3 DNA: TGTGCCAGCAGTTCATGGGACGGACGAATGGGGCAGCCCCAGCATTTT

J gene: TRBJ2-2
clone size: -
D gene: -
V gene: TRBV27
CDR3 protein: CASSLDRNPGELFF
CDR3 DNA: TGTGCCAGCAGTCTCGACAGAAACCCCGGGGAGCTGTTTTTT

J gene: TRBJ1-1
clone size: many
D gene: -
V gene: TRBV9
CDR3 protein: CASSVGQQNTEAFF
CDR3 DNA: TGTGCCAGCAGCGTTGGACAGCAGAACACTGAAGCTTTCTTT

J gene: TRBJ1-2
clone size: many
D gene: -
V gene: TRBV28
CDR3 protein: CASSLRTEVYGYTF
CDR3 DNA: TGTGCCAGCAGTTTACGTACGGAGGTCTATGGCTACACCTTC

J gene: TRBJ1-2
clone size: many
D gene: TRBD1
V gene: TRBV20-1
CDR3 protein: CSAATGTGIQALGLGF
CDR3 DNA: TGCAGTGCCGCGACCGGGACAGGGATACAGGCGTTGGGCTTGGGCTTC

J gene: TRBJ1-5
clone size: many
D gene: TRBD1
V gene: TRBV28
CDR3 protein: CASSFADRVVFQPQHF
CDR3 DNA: TGTGCCAGCAGTTTCGCGGACAGGGTCGTGTTTCAGCCCCAGCATTTT

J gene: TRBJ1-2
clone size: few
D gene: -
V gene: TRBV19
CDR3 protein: CASSRNKWIYGYTF
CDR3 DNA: TGTGCCAGTAGCCGGAATAAGTGGATCTATGGCTACACCTTC

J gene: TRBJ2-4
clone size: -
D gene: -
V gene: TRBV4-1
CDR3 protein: CASSQSSVGIQYF
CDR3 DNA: TGCGCCAGCAGCCAGAGCTCGGTGGGCATTCAGTACTTC

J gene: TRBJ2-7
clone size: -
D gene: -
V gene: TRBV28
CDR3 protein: CASRAAVYEQYF
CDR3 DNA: TGTGCCAGCAGGGCAGCGGTTTACGAGCAGTACTTC

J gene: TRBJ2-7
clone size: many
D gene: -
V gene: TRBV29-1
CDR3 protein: CSVVGGRDTYEQYF
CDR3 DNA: TGCAGCGTTGTTGGCGGTCGGGACACCTACGAGCAGTACTTC

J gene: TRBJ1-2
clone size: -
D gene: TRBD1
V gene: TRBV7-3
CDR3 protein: CASSSDRGNGYTF
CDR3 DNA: TGTGCCAGCAGCTCCGACAGGGGAAATGGCTACACCTTC

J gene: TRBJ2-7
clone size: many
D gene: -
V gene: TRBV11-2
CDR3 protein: CASSLGRALDYEQYF
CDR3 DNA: TGTGCCAGCAGCTTAGGCAGAGCACTTGACTACGAGCAGTACTTC

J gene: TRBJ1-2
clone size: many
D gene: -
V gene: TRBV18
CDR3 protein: CASSPRAGYGYTF
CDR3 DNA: TGTGCCAGCTCACCCAGGGCAGGCTATGGCTACACCTTC

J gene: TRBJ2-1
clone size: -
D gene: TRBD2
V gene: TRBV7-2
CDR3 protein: CASSPLAGVYNEQFF
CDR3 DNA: TGTGCCAGCTCTCCTCTAGCGGGCGTTTACAATGAGCAGTTCTTC

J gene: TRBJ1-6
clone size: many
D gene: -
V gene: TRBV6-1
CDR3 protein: CASSGEGFYNSPLHF
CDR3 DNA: TGTGCCAGCAGTGGGGAGGGTTTTTATAATTCACCCCTCCACTTT

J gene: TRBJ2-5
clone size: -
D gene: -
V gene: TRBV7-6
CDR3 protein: CASSSLGTQYF
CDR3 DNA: TGTGCCAGCAGCTCCTTGGGGACCCAGTACTTC

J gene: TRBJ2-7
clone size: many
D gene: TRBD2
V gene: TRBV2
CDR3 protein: CASGLVSYEQYF
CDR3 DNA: TGTGCCAGCGGACTAGTCTCCTACGAGCAGTACTTC

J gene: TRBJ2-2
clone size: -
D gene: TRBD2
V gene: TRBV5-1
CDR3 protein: CASSLDASGIHTGELFF
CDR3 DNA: TGCGCCAGCAGCTTGGATGCTAGCGGGATTCATACCGGGGAGCTGTTTTTT

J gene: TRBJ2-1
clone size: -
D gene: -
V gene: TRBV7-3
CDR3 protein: CASSSTAGNEQFF
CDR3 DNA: TGTGCCAGCAGCTCCACGGCGGGAAATGAGCAGTTCTTC

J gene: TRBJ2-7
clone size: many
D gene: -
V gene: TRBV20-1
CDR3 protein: CSAGSGEREQYF
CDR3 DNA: TGCAGTGCTGGTTCGGGAGAACGCGAGCAGTACTTC

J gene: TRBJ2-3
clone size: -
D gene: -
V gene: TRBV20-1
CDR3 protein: CSARDPRTTSTDTQYF
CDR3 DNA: TGCAGTGCTAGAGACCCAAGGACTACTAGCACAGATACGCAGTATTTT

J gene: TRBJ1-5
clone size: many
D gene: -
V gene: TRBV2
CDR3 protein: CASRGYGDSNQPQHF
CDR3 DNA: TGTGCCAGCCGCGGATACGGGGATAGCAATCAGCCCCAGCATTTT

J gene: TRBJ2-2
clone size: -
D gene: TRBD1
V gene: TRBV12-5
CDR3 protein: CASGKDRVENTGELFF
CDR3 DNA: TGTGCTAGTGGAAAGGACAGGGTTGAAAACACCGGGGAGCTGTTTTTT

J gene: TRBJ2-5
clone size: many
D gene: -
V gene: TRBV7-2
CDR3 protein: CASSFQSAQETQYF
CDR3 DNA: TGTGCCAGCAGCTTTCAATCGGCACAAGAGACCCAGTACTTC

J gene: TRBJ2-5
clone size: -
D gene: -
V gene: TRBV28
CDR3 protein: CASSPLGAGRTIQGTQYF
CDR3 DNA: TGTGCCAGCAGCCCCCTCGGGGCAGGCAGGACCATCCAAGGGACCCAGTACTTC

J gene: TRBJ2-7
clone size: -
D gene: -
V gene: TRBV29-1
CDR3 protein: CSVSLRGAGSYEQYF
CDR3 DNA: TGCAGCGTGTCCTTGCGGGGAGCAGGTTCCTACGAGCAGTACTTC

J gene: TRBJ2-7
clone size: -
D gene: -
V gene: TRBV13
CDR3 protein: CASSSDSESYEQYF
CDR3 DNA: TGTGCCAGCAGCTCCGACAGCGAATCCTACGAGCAGTACTTC

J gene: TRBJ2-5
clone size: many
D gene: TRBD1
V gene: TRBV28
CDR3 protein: CASRPGTGAETQYF
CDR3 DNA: TGTGCCAGCAGGCCAGGGACAGGGGCTGAGACCCAGTACTTC